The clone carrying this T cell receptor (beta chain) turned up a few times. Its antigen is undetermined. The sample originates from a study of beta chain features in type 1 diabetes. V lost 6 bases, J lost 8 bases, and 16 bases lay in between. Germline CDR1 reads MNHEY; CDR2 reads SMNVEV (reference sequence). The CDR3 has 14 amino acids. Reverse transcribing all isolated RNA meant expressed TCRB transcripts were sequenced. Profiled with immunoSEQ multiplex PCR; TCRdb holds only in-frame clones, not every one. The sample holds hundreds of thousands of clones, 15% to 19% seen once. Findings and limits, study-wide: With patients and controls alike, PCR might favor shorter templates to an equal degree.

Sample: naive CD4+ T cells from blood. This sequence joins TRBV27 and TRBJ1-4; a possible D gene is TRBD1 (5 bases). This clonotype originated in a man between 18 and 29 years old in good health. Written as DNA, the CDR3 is TGTGCCAGCAGACTGGGGCTTCGAGGGGAAAAACTGTTTTTT. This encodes CASRLGLRGEKLFF.